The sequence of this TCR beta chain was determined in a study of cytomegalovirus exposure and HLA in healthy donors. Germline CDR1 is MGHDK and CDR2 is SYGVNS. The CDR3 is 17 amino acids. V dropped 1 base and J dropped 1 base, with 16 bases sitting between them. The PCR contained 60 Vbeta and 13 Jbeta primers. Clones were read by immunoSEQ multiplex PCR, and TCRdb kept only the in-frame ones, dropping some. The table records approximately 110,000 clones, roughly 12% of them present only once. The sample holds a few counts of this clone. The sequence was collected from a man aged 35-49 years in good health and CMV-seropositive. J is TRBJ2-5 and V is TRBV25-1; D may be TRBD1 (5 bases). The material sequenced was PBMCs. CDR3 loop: CASSESEAPQVQETQYF. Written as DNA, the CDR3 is TGTGCCAGCAGTGAATCCGAGGCCCCACAGGTCCAAGAGACCCAGTACTTC.